Listed here is a single TCR beta chain. What it recognizes is unknown. V lost 3 bases and J 3 bases, leaving 18 bases between the germline ends. Germline CDR1 is DFQATT and CDR2 is SNEGSKA (reference sequence). This CDR3 contains 16 residues. These data come from a study of identical twins. Findings and caveats of the study: Twins showed weaker excess sharing in their beta out-of-frame sequences.

TCRdb analysed the 5' RACE reads with MiXCR anew, one entry per CDR3 protein. The table shows 700,000 or so distinct CDR3 sequences, with approximately 22% occurring only once. The sample was also reused in another study, on T cells expressing NK-cell markers. From that study: Most of the eight sequenced donors tested HCMV-seropositive; one tested seronegative.

Sequenced sample: PBMCs. V usage is TRBV20-1 and J usage is TRBJ2-1; a possible D gene is TRBD1 (5 bases). This TCR derives from a woman aged 18 to 35 in good health. The CDR3 region has the DNA TGCAGTGCTAGCCGGCCGAAATTGCAGGGCTACAATGAGCAGTTCTTC. This translates into CSASRPKLQGYNEQFF.